These 20 T cell receptor beta chains share one sample of origin, sequenced in a study of cytomegalovirus exposure and HLA in healthy donors. The PCR employed 60 Vbeta primers together with 13 Jbeta primers. Some clones are missing from TCRdb's copy, which holds only in-frame ones; the method was immunoSEQ multiplex PCR. The table records 110,000 or so clones, 70% to 80% of them present only once. The sequencing input was PBMCs. These receptors were taken from a woman between 40 and 50 years old in good health and CMV-seropositive.

This clone was found a few times. The rearrangement uses TRBV7-6 and TRBJ2-5; possible D gene TRBD1, 5 bases. Trimming stripped 4 bases from V and 7 bases from J, with 10 bases between. CDR3 size: 12 residues. The germline V gene has CDR1 SGHVS and CDR2 FNYEAQ. CDR3 region: CASSSPQGTQYF. CDR3 nucleotide sequence: TGTGCCAGCAGCTCGCCCCAGGGGACCCAGTACTTC.

The sample holds a few counts of this clone. CDR3: CASRIRGEQFF. DNA for the CDR3: TGTGCCAGCCGTATCAGGGGGGAGCAGTTCTTC. The chain carries TRBV6-5 and TRBJ2-1, with TRBD1 matching 7 bases. Trimming at V came to 8 bases and at J to 10 bases, leaving 5 bases not matched to a gene. CDR3 length equals 11 residues. Germline V lookup: CDR1 MNHEY, CDR2 SVGAGI.

CDR3: CASSPPGQGMNTEAFF. In DNA form, the CDR3 reads TGCGCCAGCAGCCCCCCGGGACAGGGGATGAACACTGAAGCTTTCTTT. The chain is built from TRBV5-1 and TRBJ1-1; TRBD1 matches at 10 bases. Germline CDR1 is SGHRS and CDR2 is YFSETQ. V lost 4 bases, J lost 0 bases, and 6 bases stayed unmatched. CDR3 length: 16 residues.

The chain carries TRBV30 and TRBJ1-1; unclear D gene. Trimming took off 0 bases at V and 11 bases at J, with 28 bases between the two ends. The CDR3 has 17 amino acids. Germline V gene lookup returns CDR1 GTSNPN and CDR2 SVGIG (reference sequence). The CDR3 DNA sequence: TGTGCCTGGAGTGTCGACCCTTCCTCCAGAGGGCTAACTAAGGCTTTCTTT. This encodes CAWSVDPSSRGLTKAFF. Drawing the rest from reference TRBV30 and TRBJ1-1, the complete variable domain is SQTIHQWPATLVQPVGSPLSLECTVEGTSNPNLYWYRQAAGRGLQLLFYSVGIGQISSEVPQNLSASRPQDRQFILSSKKLLLSDSGFYLCAWSVDPSSRGLTKAFFGQGTRLTVV.

V gene TRBV7-8 combines with J gene TRBJ1-5; no clear D gene. Germline V gene sequence: CDR1 SGHVS, CDR2 FQNEAQ. CDR3 length: 16 amino acids. V dropped 7 bases and J dropped 8 bases, with 24 bases sitting between them. CDR3 DNA sequence: TGTGCCAGCACCCTTTGGCGGGCCGCACATGTTGAGCCCCAGCATTTT. This codes for CASTLWRAAHVEPQHF. The full variable domain, completed using reference TRBV7-8 and TRBJ1-5, is GAGVSQSPRYKVAKRGQDVALRCDPISGHVSLFWYQQALGQGPEFLTYFQNEAQLDKSGLPSDRFFAERPEGSVSTLKIQRTQQEDSAVYLCASTLWRAAHVEPQHFGDGTRLSIL.

The rearrangement links TRBV4-1 to TRBJ1-5; D remains unclear. Per germline, CDR1 MGHRA and CDR2 YSYEKL. With 3 bases removed from V and 2 bases from J, the gap between germline ends came to 17 bases. The CDR3 has 17 amino acids. The CDR3 DNA reads TGCGCCAGCAGCCAGGGTGGCGGCAGAGGAGGCAATCAGCCCCAGCATTTT. Residues: CASSQGGGRGGNQPQHF.

The chain employs TRBV21-1 and TRBJ1-4; TRBD1 is taken as the D call from the table, unchecked against the DNA. TRBV21-1 is designated a pseudogene. The length of the CDR3 is 16 residues. CDR3 DNA: TGTGCCAGCAGCGAAAGGGGGACGGCGGTCGGGGAAAAACTGTTTTTT. It encodes CASSERGTAVGEKLFF.

The chain employs TRBV4-1 and TRBJ2-5, with 10 nucleotides matching TRBD2. There are 18 residues in the CDR3. V was clipped by 4 bases and J by 0 bases; unmatched bases: 11. Germline CDR1 reads MGHRA; CDR2 reads YSYEKL. CDR3 residues: CASSPRFGTSGDQETQYF. The DNA of the CDR3 is TGCGCCAGCAGCCCCCGGTTCGGCACTAGCGGGGACCAAGAGACCCAGTACTTC.

This clone was detected a few times. The chain links TRBV6-1 to TRBJ2-3, with 9 bases fitting TRBD2. Trimming took 3 bases from V and 8 from J; bases not matched to a gene: 12. Per the germline V gene, CDR1 is MNHNS and CDR2 is SASEGT. CDR3 length equals 16 residues. CDR3 sequence reads: CASSERGGVSPGTQYF. The DNA of the CDR3 is TGTGCCAGCAGTGAGCGGGGGGGCGTTTCCCCAGGTACGCAGTATTTT.

With regard to this clone: One end of the junction varies from germline; a read error may be responsible. The chain recombines TRBV30 with TRBJ1-6; 9 bases agree with TRBD1. The CDR3 is 15 residues long. CDR1 GTSNPN and CDR2 SVGIG come from the germline V gene (reference sequence). DNA for the CDR3: TGTGCCTGGAGTACAGGGGGCTCCTATAATTCACCCCTCCCCTTT. Translating gives CAWSTGGSYNSPLPF.

This clone has more than one count but fewer than ten. The chain recombines TRBV18 with TRBJ1-2, with 7 bases that match TRBD1. Trimming removed 1 base from V and 7 bases from J; junction bases left unmatched: 9. From germline, CDR1 is KGHSH and CDR2 LQKENI. The CDR3 extends over 15 amino acids. CDR3 region: CASSPQEQGGAGYTF. Here the CDR3 DNA reads TGTGCCAGCTCACCACAGGAGCAGGGGGGCGCTGGCTACACCTTC.

The chain couples TRBV30 to TRBJ1-2, with TRBD1 matching 9 bases. V lost 7 bases and J lost 2; bases outside the gene matches: 8. The CDR3 has 14 amino acids. In germline, CDR1 is GTSNPN, CDR2 SVGIG (reference sequence). The CDR3 region is CALTTTGGNYGYTF. CDR3 coding DNA: TGTGCCTTGACAACGACAGGGGGGAACTATGGCTACACCTTC.

A note on this clone: This CDR3 is also generated by other DNA sequences in the sample. The chain carries TRBV2 and TRBJ2-5; 11 bases are a match to TRBD2. The trim removed 4 bases at V and 2 bases at J, leaving 3 bases unmatched. This CDR3 comprises 15 residues. CDR1 is SNHLY, CDR2 FYNNEI, per germline. The CDR3 reads CASSGLAGGQETQYF. The CDR3 DNA follows: TGTGCCAGCAGTGGGTTAGCGGGGGGGCAAGAGACCCAGTACTTC.

The CDR3 loop is CASGGGELTDTQYF. The CDR3 bases are TGCGCCAGCGGTGGGGGGGAGCTCACAGATACGCAGTATTTT. The chain joins TRBV5-1 to TRBJ2-3, with TRBD2 matching over 7 bases. Germline-derived CDR1 and CDR2 are SGHRS and YFSETQ. The ends lost 7 bases at V and 2 bases at J; junction bases unmatched: 7. This CDR3 has 14 amino acids.

V is TRBV2 and J is TRBJ2-1; 9 nucleotides align to TRBD1. V shed 7 bases and J 5 bases; nucleotides not matched to a gene: 3. The germline CDR1 and CDR2 sequences are SNHLY and FYNNEI. The CDR3 runs to 13 residues. CDR3 region: CASTRDRDNEQFF. CDR3 bases: TGTGCCAGCACCAGGGACAGGGACAATGAGCAGTTCTTC.

The chain employs TRBV7-9 and TRBJ1-1; D might be TRBD1 (5 bases). The germline V and J ends were trimmed by 3 bases and 2 bases, with 19 bases remaining between them. In germline, CDR1 is SEHNR, CDR2 FQNEAQ (reference sequence). The CDR3 totals 17 residues. The CDR3 here is CASSFQLDQGLNTEAFF. CDR3 DNA sequence: TGTGCCAGCAGCTTTCAGCTGGATCAGGGCCTCAACACTGAAGCTTTCTTT.

The CDR3 nucleotides are TGTGCCAGCTCACCTGCCAACAGGCAGCCCCAGCATTTT. Encoded protein: CASSPANRQPQHF. The chain is built from TRBV18 and TRBJ1-5, with a tentative D call TRBD1 (5 bases). Germline assignment: CDR1 KGHSH and CDR2 LQKENI. The CDR3 loop spans 13 amino acids. V lost 3 bases to trimming and J lost 7 bases, with 10 bases between them.

This chain uses TRBV5-1 with TRBJ2-1, with a possible D match to TRBD1 (5 bases). V was shortened by 3 bases and J by 4 bases, with 14 bases between the two germline ends. CDR3 size: 15 residues. Looked up from germline, CDR1 is SGHRS and CDR2 is YFSETQ. CDR3 DNA sequence: TGCGCCAGCAGCTATGACAGTATTGAGTACAATGAGCAGTTCTTC. Encoded protein: CASSYDSIEYNEQFF.

The chain couples TRBV7-3 to TRBJ1-5; weak D call: TRBD1 (6 bases). The CDR3 is made up of 15 amino acids. CDR1 and CDR2 (germline): SGHTA, FQGTGA. V was shortened by 3 bases and J by 0 bases, with 9 bases between the two germline ends. The CDR3 DNA sequence: TGTGCCAGCAGCTTGACAGGCAATAGCAATCAGCCCCAGCATTTT. Protein product: CASSLTGNSNQPQHF.

This sequence joins TRBV15 and TRBJ2-3, with TRBD1 as a possible D gene (6 bases). The CDR3 has 16 residues. CDR1 is LNHNV and CDR2 is YYDKDF in the germline V gene (reference sequence). Trimming cost V 5 bases and J 2 bases, with 17 bases left between them. CDR3 residues: CATSEGQWAVTDTQYF. CDR3 DNA sequence: TGTGCCACCAGCGAAGGACAGTGGGCTGTCACAGATACGCAGTATTTT.